The clone carrying this T cell receptor (beta chain) was recorded many times. Its antigen remains unknown. The CDR3 spans 18 residues. Looked up from germline, CDR1 is SGHVS and CDR2 is FQNEAQ. After removal of 5 bases from V and 7 bases from J, the junction contained 19 bases not matched to a gene. This sample's time point: longitudinal time-point 2. It was from 2 million PBMCs stored at -80 C that the unsorted libraries were obtained. This sample was taken from a study of neurological immune-mediated disorders. Study-level points and caveats: Whereas HTLV-1-associated myelopathy showed the most TCR clonal expansion, multiple sclerosis showed the least, with levels below those of healthy controls.

The cDNA was synthesized by means of template-switch 5'RACE, which was carried out with 10-nucleotide random UMIs. Over 170 million TCR-beta sequences from 15-18 subjects came from every sequencing run. In TCRdb, the 5' RACE reads were re-called with MiXCR into one record per CDR3 protein. Of about 90,000 distinct CDR3 sequences in the sample, less than 15% were seen once. This TCR was sampled from a female donor with HTLV-1-associated myelopathy (HAM/TSP). V is TRBV7-8 and J is TRBJ2-1; 8 nucleotides agree with TRBD2. Specimen: PBMCs. CDR3 sequence: CASSAVRPGSGGLNEQFF. CDR3 DNA: TGTGCCAGCAGCGCCGTCCGTCCGGGCAGCGGGGGCTTAAATGAGCAGTTCTTC.